This TCR beta chain was recorded in a study of siplizumab effects on memory and regulatory T cells. Study-level findings and limits: Some alloreactive sequences were traceable to unstimulated CD4+ memory cells, and siplizumab significantly reduced them. Poor capture below about 10^-5 frequency left most alloreactive clones unmapped to unstimulated subsets.

Profiled with immunoSEQ multiplex PCR; TCRdb holds only in-frame clones, not every one. The sample includes roughly 120,000 clones, less than 95% seen only once; the top ten take around 1.7%. About this clone itself: Its antigen is not known.

The V and J ends lost 0 bases and 2 bases respectively, with 8 bases between them. This CDR3 comprises 14 residues. Germline CDR1 LNHDA, CDR2 SQIVND (reference sequence). This TCR was sampled from a human donor in good health. Sequenced sample: non-Treg CD4+ T cells sorted from blood. The rearrangement uses TRBV19 and TRBJ2-7, with unresolved D. This chain's CDR3 is CASSIDLQAYEQYF. CDR3 in DNA: TGTGCCAGTAGTATAGATCTCCAAGCCTACGAGCAGTACTTC.